The 7 T cell receptor beta chains reported below all come from one sample, sequenced in a study of identical twins. TCRdb itself ran the 5' RACE reads through MiXCR, one entry per CDR3 protein. The top ten hold 0.5% to 0.65% of the sample, which has 450,000 or so distinct CDR3 sequences, 14% seen once. Another study also made use of these data, one on yellow fever vaccine responses in identical twins.

Sequences were obtained from CD4+ T cells sorted from blood. All receptors come from a woman under 30 in good health.

This clonotype was observed a handful of times. V is TRBV6-5 and J is TRBJ1-3; 7 bases are shared with TRBD1. Germline V gene lookup returns CDR1 MNHEY and CDR2 SVGAGI. There are 15 residues in the CDR3. V lost 1 base, J lost 0 bases, and 0 bases stayed unmatched. Here the CDR3 reads CASSYWDSSGNTIYF. The CDR3 coding sequence is TGTGCCAGCAGTTACTGGGACAGCTCTGGAAACACCATATATTTT.

V is TRBV29-1 and J is TRBJ2-5; D is uncertain. The CDR3 sequence is 15 residues long. Per germline, CDR1 SQVTM and CDR2 ANQGSEA. V lost 7 bases, J lost 5 bases, and 23 bases lay in between. The CDR3 region is CSAPLGRLGLETQYF. The CDR3 DNA is TGCAGCGCCCCCCTAGGTAGATTGGGGTTGGAGACCCAGTACTTC.

The V gene is TRBV7-8, the J gene TRBJ2-7; possibly TRBD1 or TRBD2 for D (5 bases each). The V gene's germline CDR1 is SGHVS and CDR2 FQNEAQ. This CDR3 spans 15 amino acids. Trimming removed 5 bases at V and 1 base at J, with 15 bases between. The CDR3 protein is CASSHRDGASYEQYF. The CDR3 DNA is TGTGCCAGCAGCCATCGGGACGGAGCTTCCTACGAGCAGTACTTC.

This clonotype came up a few times. This chain links TRBV10-3 with TRBJ2-2; a possible D gene is TRBD2 (6 bases). This CDR3 has 18 residues. V dropped 5 bases and J dropped 5 bases, with 24 bases sitting between them. Per the germline V gene, CDR1 is ENHRY and CDR2 is SYGVKD. The DNA for the CDR3 is TGTGCCATCAGTACTTACGGAGGGACGGGGCTCGTGACCGGGGAGCTGTTTTTT. Its translation: CAISTYGGTGLVTGELFF.

The chain links TRBV12-3 or TRBV12-4 to TRBJ2-2; 9 bases are shared with TRBD2. This CDR3 contains 16 residues. V lost 6 bases, J lost 7 bases, and 12 bases stayed unmatched. CDR3 DNA: TGTGCCAGCAGAAAGGGTAGCGGGAGTCCCGTCGGGGAGCTGTTTTTT. Amino acid sequence: CASRKGSGSPVGELFF.

The rearrangement uses TRBV3-1 and TRBJ2-4; D uncertain. Trimming took off 1 base at V and 9 bases at J, with 13 bases between the two ends. Germline V gene lookup returns CDR1 LGHDT and CDR2 YNNKEL (reference sequence). The CDR3 has 14 amino acids. The CDR3 loop reads CASSQGYSLGIQYF. Written as DNA, the CDR3 is TGTGCCAGCAGCCAAGGATACAGTTTAGGCATTCAGTACTTC.

This clonotype was seen more than once but under ten times. The chain uses TRBV20-1 and TRBJ2-3; 7 bases align to TRBD2. Germline V gives CDR1 DFQATT, CDR2 SNEGSKA (reference sequence). CDR3 size: 14 residues. V dropped 0 bases and J dropped 4; count of bases not matched to a gene: 4. The CDR3, as DNA: TGCAGTGCTAGAGATCTCGCGGGGGCAGATACGCAGTATTTT. Amino acids: CSARDLAGADTQYF.